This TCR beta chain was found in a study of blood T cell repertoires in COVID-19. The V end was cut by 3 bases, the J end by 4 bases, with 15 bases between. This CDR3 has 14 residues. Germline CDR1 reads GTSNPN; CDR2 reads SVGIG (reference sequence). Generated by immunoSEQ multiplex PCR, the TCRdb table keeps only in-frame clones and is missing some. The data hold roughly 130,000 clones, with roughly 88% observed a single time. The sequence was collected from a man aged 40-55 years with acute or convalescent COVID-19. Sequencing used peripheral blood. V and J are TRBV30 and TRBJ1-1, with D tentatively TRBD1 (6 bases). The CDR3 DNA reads TGTGCCTGGAGGGACGGAGGGGGGGGCACTGAAGCTTTCTTT. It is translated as CAWRDGGGGTEAFF.